This T cell receptor (beta chain) was obtained from a study of blood T cell repertoires in COVID-19. Study at large: Donors in the United States, Italy and Spain gave samples during acute or convalescent COVID-19.

Sequencing used immunoSEQ multiplex PCR; TCRdb keeps in-frame clones, though not all of them. The repertoire holds about 250,000 clones, with about 90% as singletons. Patients in Seattle were enrolled during active infection, then followed longitudinally. CDR3 length equals 16 residues. V lost 2 bases to trimming and J lost 2 bases; unmatched junction nucleotides: 10. The germline gives CDR1 GTSNPN, CDR2 SVGIG (reference sequence). This clonotype was obtained from a man aged 25 to 40 with COVID-19, enrolled during active disease. The sequencing sample was made of peripheral blood. The J gene is TRBJ2-5, the V gene TRBV30, with 8 bases that match TRBD1. The CDR3 region is CAWSLYGTGAQETQYF. For the CDR3, the DNA is TGTGCCTGGAGTCTTTACGGGACAGGAGCACAAGAGACCCAGTACTTC.